The 3 T cell receptor beta chains given below trace back to one sample, sequenced in a study of post-analysis software for immune sequencing data. Study-wide results and caveats: Patients carried roughly five TRBV segments more frequently than controls did, and TRBV5-6, TRBV5-1 and TRBV20-1 were among them.

TCR beta cDNA libraries had unique molecular identifiers. TCRdb reprocessed the PCR reads via MiXCR and lists one record per CDR3 protein. Here the sample spans hundreds of thousands of distinct CDR3 sequences, approximately 60% being singletons. No antigens are known for them. The sequenced sample was blood. All receptors come from a girl aged 2 to 10 with multiple sclerosis.

This sequence joins TRBV29-1 and TRBJ2-5; D unclear. V shed 7 bases and J shed 4 bases, with 19 bases lying between them. The CDR3 runs to 14 residues. The germline CDR1 and CDR2 sequences are SQVTM and ANQGSEA. The DNA for the CDR3 is TGCAGCGCCCAATACCGGACCCCAGTAGAGACCCAGTACTTC. Translating it yields CSAQYRTPVETQYF.

The V and J genes are TRBV20-1 and TRBJ2-6; D ambiguous. Germline V gene lookup returns CDR1 DFQATT and CDR2 SNEGSKA (reference sequence). There are 15 residues in the CDR3. Trimming stripped 4 bases from V and 0 bases from J, with 10 bases between. The CDR3 is CSATPLSSGANVLTF. CDR3 in DNA: TGCAGTGCTACCCCTTTAAGCTCTGGGGCCAACGTCCTGACTTTC.

The chain recombines TRBV10-3 with TRBJ1-1; D perhaps matches TRBD1 (5 bases). This CDR3 is built from 13 residues. Trimming removed 7 bases at V and 0 bases at J, with 9 bases between. Germline-derived CDR1 and CDR2 are ENHRY and SYGVKD. CDR3 amino acids: CAITGRVNTEAFF. Written as DNA, the CDR3 is TGTGCCATCACGGGCAGGGTGAACACTGAAGCTTTCTTT.